The clone carrying this TCR beta chain was seen more than once but under ten times. Its antigen is still unknown. This CDR3 spans 13 amino acids. With 1 base removed from V and 4 bases from J, the gap between germline ends came to 7 bases. Germline CDR1 and CDR2: SGHTA and FQGNSA. Treatment reported: approximately 10-day PBMC culture with coronavirus spike peptide pools or control peptides (ViraFEST assay). This record comes from a study of vaccination and CD4 T cells after COVID-19. Study-wide context: The convalescents were made up of six males and four females, two of whom were Hispanic. Cells were stimulated with overlapping spike peptide pools from SARS-CoV-2, HCoV-NL63, HCoV-OC43 and HCoV-229E.

Scientists ran DNA taken from cultured CD4+ T cells through the Oncomine TCR Beta short-read assay for sequencing. TCRdb redid the calling of the PCR reads with MiXCR, one entry per CDR3 protein. This sample has about 12,000 distinct CDR3 sequences, with 50% to 60% found just once. Material: CD4+ T cells from blood, cultured in vitro. The rearrangement links TRBV7-2 to TRBJ1-1; the D gene is possibly TRBD1 (6 bases). The clonotype originates from a human donor who had recovered from COVID-19. The DNA for the CDR3 is TGTGCCAGCAGCTTAGTGACAGGCACTGAAGCTTTCTTT. Translating it yields CASSLVTGTEAFF.